Sequencing of this TCR beta chain was carried out in a study of blood T cell repertoires in COVID-19. Study as a whole: Material from acute and convalescent COVID-19 was sourced from the United States, Italy and Spain.

The CDR3 runs to 15 residues. Per the germline V gene, CDR1 is KGHSH and CDR2 is LQKENI. V lost 2 bases to trimming and J lost 2 bases, with 10 bases between them. Sequencing was performed with immunoSEQ multiplex PCR; in TCRdb, only in-frame clones are kept and a portion is missing. Seen here are just over 650,000 clones, over 80% observed once, and the top ten hold approximately 0.3%. Sequencing used peripheral blood. V and J are TRBV18 and TRBJ1-5; D possibly corresponds to TRBD1 (5 bases). The sequence was obtained from a young woman with acute or convalescent COVID-19. Written as DNA, the CDR3 is TGTGCCAGCTCACCAAATACAGGACGCAATCAGCCCCAGCATTTT. This codes for CASSPNTGRNQPQHF.